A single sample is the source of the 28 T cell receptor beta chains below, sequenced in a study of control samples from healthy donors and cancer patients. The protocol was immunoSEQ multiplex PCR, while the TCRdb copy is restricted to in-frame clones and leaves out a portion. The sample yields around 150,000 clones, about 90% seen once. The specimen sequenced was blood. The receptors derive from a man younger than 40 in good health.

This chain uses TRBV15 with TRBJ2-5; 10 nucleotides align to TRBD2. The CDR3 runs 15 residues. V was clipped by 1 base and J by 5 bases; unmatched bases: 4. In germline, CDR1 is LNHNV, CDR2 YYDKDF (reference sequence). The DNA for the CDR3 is TGTGCCACCAGCAGAGTTAGCGGGAGGTTCGAGACCCAGTACTTC. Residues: CATSRVSGRFETQYF.

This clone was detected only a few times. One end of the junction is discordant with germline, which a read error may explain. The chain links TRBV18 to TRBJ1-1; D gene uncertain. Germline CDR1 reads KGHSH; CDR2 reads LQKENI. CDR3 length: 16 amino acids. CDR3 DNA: TGTGCCAGCTCCCCACAAAGAGGACGCCTGAACACTGAAGCTTTCTTT. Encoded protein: CASSPQRGRLNTEAFF.

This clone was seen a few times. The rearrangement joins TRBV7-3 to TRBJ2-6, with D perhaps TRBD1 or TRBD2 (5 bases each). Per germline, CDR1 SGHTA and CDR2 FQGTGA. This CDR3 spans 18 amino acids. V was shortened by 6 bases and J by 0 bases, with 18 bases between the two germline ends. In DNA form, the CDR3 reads TGTGCCAGCAGTCACCCCGGGACGTGGGTCTCTGGGGCCAACGTCCTGACTTTC. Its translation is CASSHPGTWVSGANVLTF.

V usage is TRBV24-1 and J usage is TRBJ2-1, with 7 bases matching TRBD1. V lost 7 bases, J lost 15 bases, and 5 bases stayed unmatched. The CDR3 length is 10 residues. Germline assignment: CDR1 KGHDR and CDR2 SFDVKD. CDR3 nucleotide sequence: TGTGCCACCAGACTGGACAGGTGGTTCTTC. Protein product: CATRLDRWFF.

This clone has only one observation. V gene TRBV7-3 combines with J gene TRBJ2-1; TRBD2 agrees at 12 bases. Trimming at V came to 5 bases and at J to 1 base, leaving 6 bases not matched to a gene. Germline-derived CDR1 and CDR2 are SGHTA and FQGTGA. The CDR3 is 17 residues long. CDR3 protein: CASSRGLAGKSYNEQFF. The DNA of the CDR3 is TGTGCCAGCAGCCGAGGACTAGCGGGAAAGTCCTACAATGAGCAGTTCTTC.

The CDR3 nucleotides read TGTGCCAGCAGTCTCACTGTCTATGAGCAGTACTTC. This encodes CASSLTVYEQYF. The chain recombines TRBV6-5 with TRBJ2-7; no reliable D call. The V and J ends lost 5 bases and 7 bases respectively, with 12 bases between them. Germline V gene sequence: CDR1 MNHEY, CDR2 SVGAGI. The CDR3 totals 12 residues.

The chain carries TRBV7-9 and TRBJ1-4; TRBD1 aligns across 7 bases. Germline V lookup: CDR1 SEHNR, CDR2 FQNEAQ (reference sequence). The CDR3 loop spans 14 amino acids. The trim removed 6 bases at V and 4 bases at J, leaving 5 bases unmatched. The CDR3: CASSRDRDNEKLFF. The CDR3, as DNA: TGTGCCAGCAGTCGGGACAGAGATAATGAAAAACTGTTTTTT.

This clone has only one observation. CDR3 DNA: TGTGCCAGTACCTCCTCGACTTGGGGTGGAGGGGCCAACGTCCTGACTTTC. This translates into CASTSSTWGGGANVLTF. The V gene is TRBV19, the J gene TRBJ2-6; unclear D gene. CDR1 is LNHDA and CDR2 is SQIVND in the germline V gene (reference sequence). The CDR3 contains 17 residues. V was cut by 7 bases and J by 4 bases, with 20 bases left in between.

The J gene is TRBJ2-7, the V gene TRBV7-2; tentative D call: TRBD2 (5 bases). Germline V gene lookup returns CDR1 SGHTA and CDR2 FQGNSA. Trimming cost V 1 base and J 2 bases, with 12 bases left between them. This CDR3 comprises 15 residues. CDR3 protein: CASSLGASRTYEQYF. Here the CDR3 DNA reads TGTGCCAGCAGCTTAGGGGCTAGCCGAACCTACGAGCAGTACTTC.

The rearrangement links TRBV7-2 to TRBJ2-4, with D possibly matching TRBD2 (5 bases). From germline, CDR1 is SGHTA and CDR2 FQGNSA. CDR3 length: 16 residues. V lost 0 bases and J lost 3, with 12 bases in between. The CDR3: CASSLAVGVGKNIQYF. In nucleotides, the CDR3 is TGTGCCAGCAGCTTAGCAGTCGGGGTCGGCAAAAACATTCAGTACTTC.

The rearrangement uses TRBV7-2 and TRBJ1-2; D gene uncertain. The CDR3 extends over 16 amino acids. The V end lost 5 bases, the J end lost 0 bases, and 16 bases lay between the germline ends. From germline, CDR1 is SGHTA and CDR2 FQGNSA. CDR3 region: CASSTPGRTANYGYTF. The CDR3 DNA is TGTGCCAGCAGCACCCCAGGACGTACCGCTAACTATGGCTACACCTTC.

CDR3 nucleotides: TGTGCCAGCAGCTTAGTGGGCGGGAGGGACACCGGGGAGCTGTTTTTT. This gives the protein CASSLVGGRDTGELFF. The chain carries TRBV7-2 and TRBJ2-2, with TRBD2 matching over 9 bases. There are 16 residues in the CDR3. Trimming at V came to 1 base and at J to 3 bases, leaving 3 bases not matched to a gene. Germline V gene lookup returns CDR1 SGHTA and CDR2 FQGNSA.

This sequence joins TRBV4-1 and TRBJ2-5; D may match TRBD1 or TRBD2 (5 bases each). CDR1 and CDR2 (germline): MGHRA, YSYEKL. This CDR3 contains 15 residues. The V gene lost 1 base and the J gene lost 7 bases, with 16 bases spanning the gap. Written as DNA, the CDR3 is TGCGCCAGCAGCCAAGGCTCCGAGGGGTTGGGGACCCAGTACTTC. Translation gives CASSQGSEGLGTQYF.

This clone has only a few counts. The CDR3 loop reads CASSLTVRYGYTF. CDR3 bases: TGTGCCAGCAGTCTGACAGTACGTTATGGCTACACCTTC. This chain uses TRBV7-9 with TRBJ1-2; D might be TRBD1 (5 bases). Germline values: CDR1 SEHNR, CDR2 FQNEAQ (reference sequence). V was trimmed by 6 bases and J by 5 bases, leaving 13 bases between them. CDR3 length: 13 amino acids. Drawing the rest from reference TRBV7-9 and TRBJ1-2, the complete variable domain is DTGVSQNPRHKITKRGQNVTFRCDPISEHNRLYWYRQTLGQGPEFLTYFQNEAQLEKSRLLSDRFSAERPKGSFSTLEIQRTEQGDSAMYLCASSLTVRYGYTFGSGTRLTVV.

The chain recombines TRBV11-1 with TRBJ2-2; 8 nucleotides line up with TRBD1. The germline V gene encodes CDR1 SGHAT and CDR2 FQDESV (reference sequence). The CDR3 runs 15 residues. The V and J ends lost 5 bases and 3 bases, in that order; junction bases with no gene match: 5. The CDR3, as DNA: TGTGCCAGCAGCCGGGACAGGAGATACACCGGGGAGCTGTTTTTT. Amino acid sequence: CASSRDRRYTGELFF.

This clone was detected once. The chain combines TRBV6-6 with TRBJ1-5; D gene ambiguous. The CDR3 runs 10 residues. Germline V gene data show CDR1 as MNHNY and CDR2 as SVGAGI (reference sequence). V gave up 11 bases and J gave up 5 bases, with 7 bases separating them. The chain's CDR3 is CAGGDQPQHF. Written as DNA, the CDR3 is TGTGCCGGCGGGGATCAGCCCCAGCATTTT.

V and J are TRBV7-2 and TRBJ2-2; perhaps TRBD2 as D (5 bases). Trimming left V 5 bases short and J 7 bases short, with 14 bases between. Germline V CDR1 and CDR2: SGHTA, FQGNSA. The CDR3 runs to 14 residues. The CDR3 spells CASSTTWENGELFF. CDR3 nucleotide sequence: TGTGCCAGCAGCACGACGTGGGAGAACGGGGAGCTGTTTTTT.

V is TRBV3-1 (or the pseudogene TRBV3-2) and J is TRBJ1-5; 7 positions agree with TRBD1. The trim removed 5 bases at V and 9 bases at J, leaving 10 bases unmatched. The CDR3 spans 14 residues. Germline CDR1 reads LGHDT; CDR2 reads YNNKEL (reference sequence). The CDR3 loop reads CASSLGTADRPQHF. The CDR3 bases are TGTGCCAGCAGCTTAGGGACAGCAGATCGGCCCCAGCATTTT.

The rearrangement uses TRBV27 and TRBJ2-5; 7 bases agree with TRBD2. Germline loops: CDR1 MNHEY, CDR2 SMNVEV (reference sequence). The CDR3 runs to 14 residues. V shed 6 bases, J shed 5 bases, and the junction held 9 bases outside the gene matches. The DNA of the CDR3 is TGTGCCAGCAGGTCAGGGAGGGCCTCGGAGACCCAGTACTTC. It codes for CASRSGRASETQYF.

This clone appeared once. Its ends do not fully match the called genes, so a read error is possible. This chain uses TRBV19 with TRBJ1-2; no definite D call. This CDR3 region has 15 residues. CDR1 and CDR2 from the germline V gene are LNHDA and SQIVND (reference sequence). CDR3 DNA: TGTGCCAGTAGTACGGACTCAGCTCAGAGCTATGGCTGCACCTTC. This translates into CASSTDSAQSYGCTF.

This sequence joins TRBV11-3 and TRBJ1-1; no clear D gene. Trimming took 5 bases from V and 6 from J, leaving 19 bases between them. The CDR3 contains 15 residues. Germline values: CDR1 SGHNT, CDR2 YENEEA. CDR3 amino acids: CASSEKPGGSAEAFF. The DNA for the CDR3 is TGTGCCAGCAGCGAAAAACCAGGAGGGTCGGCTGAAGCTTTCTTT.

CDR3 bases: TGTGCCACCTTAACAGGGTCGGGCACAGATACGCAGTATTTT. Residues: CATLTGSGTDTQYF. The V and J genes are TRBV10-3 and TRBJ2-3, with a possible D match to TRBD1 (6 bases). Trimming shortened V by 10 bases and J by 1 base, and 15 bases separated the two germline ends. Germline V gene sequence: CDR1 ENHRY, CDR2 SYGVKD. There are 14 residues in the CDR3.

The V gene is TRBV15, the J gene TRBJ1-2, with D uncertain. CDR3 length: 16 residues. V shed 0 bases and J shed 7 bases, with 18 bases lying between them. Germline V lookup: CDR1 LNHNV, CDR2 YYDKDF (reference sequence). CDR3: CATSRDPDSSGIGYTF. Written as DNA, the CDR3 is TGTGCCACCAGCAGAGATCCCGATTCCTCTGGTATTGGCTACACCTTC.

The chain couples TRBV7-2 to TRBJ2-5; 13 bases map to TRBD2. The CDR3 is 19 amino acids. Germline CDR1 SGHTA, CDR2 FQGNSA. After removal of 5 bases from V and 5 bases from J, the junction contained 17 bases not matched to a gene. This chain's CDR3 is CASSVTWTSGRGLGETQYF. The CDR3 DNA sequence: TGTGCCAGCAGCGTTACTTGGACTAGCGGGAGAGGACTAGGGGAGACCCAGTACTTC.

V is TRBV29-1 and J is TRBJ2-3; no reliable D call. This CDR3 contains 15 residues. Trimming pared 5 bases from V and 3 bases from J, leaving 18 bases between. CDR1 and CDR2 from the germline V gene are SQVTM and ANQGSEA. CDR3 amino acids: CSVFFRPHRTDTQYF. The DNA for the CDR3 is TGCAGCGTTTTTTTCCGGCCCCATAGAACAGATACGCAGTATTTT.

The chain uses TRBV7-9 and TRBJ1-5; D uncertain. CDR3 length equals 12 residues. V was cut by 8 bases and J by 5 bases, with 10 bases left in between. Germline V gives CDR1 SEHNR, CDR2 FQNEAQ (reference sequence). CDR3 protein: CASGYGDQPQHF. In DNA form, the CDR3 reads TGTGCCAGCGGTTATGGGGATCAGCCCCAGCATTTT.

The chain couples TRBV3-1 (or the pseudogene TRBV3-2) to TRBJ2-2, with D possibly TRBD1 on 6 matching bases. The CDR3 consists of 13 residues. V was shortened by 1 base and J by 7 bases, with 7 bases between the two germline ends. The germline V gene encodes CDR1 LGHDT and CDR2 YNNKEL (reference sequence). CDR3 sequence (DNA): TGTGCCAGCAGCCAAGCAGGGGACGGGGAGCTGTTTTTT. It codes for CASSQAGDGELFF.

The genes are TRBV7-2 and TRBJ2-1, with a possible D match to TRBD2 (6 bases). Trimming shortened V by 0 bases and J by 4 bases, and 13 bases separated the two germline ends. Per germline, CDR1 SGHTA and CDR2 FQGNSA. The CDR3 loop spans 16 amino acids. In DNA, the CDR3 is TGTGCCAGCAGCTTAGCTGGTAGCGGAGGGTACAATGAGCAGTTCTTC. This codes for CASSLAGSGGYNEQFF.